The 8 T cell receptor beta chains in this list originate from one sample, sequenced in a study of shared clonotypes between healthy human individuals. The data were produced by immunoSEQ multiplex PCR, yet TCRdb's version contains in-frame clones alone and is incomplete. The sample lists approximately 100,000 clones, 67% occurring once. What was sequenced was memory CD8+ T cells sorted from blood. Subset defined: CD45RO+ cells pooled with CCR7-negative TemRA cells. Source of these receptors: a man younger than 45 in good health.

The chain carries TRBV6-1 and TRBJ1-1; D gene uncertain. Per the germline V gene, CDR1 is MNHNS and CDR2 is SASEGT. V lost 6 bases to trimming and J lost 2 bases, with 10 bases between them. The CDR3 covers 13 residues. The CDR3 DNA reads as TGTGCCAGCAGGGTAACAGATAACACTGAAGCTTTCTTT. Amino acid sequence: CASRVTDNTEAFF.

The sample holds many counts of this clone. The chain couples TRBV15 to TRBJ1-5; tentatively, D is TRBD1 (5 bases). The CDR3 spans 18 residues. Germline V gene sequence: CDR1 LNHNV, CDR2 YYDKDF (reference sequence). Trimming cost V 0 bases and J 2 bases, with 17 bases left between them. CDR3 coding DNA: TGTGCCACCAGCAGAGAAAGTAATACGGGGGTAGGCAATCAGCCCCAGCATTTT. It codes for CATSRESNTGVGNQPQHF.

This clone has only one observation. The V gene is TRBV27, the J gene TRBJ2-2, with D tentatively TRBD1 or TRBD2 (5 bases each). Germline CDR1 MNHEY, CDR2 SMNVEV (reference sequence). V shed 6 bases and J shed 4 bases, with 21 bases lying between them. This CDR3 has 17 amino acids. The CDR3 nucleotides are TGTGCCAGCAGCACCGGACGGGGCCTAGCATCCACCGGGGAGCTGTTTTTT. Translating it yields CASSTGRGLASTGELFF.

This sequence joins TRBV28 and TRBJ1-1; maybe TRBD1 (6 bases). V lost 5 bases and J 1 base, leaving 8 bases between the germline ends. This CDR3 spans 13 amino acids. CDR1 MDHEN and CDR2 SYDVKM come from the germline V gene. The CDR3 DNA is TGTGCCAGCAGTATGGGGGCGAACACTGAAGCTTTCTTT. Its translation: CASSMGANTEAFF.

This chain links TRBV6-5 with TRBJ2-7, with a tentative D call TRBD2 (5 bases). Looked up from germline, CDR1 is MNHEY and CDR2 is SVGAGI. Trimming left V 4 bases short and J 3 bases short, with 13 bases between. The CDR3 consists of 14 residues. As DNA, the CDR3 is TGTGCCAGCAGTTCGGGGTCAGGAGGCTACGAGCAGTACTTC. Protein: CASSSGSGGYEQYF.

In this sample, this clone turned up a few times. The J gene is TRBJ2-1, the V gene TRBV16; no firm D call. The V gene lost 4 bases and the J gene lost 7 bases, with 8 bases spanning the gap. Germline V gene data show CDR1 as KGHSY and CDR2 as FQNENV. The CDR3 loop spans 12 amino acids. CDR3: CASSPTPNEQFF. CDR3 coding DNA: TGTGCCAGCAGCCCCACTCCAAATGAGCAGTTCTTC.

In nucleotides, the CDR3 is TGTGCCAGCAGTTTACACGGGACAGCCTCCTACGAGCAGTACTTC. This encodes CASSLHGTASYEQYF. The chain employs TRBV28 and TRBJ2-7, with 7 positions matching TRBD1. V dropped 2 bases and J dropped 0; count of bases not matched to a gene: 4. The CDR3 sequence is 15 residues long. Germline CDR1 reads MDHEN; CDR2 reads SYDVKM.

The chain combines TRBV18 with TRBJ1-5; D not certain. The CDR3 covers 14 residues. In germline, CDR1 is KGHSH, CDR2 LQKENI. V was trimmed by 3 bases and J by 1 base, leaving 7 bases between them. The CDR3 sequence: CASSPSGSNQPQHF. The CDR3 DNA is TGTGCCAGCTCACCGTCCGGGAGCAATCAGCCCCAGCATTTT.